These 7 T cell receptor beta chains originate from one sample sequenced in a study of blood T cell repertoires in COVID-19. TCRdb's table, derived via immunoSEQ multiplex PCR, lists solely in-frame clones and lacks some. The table has 150,000 to 200,000 clones, about four fifths seen once. Material for sequencing was peripheral blood. These receptors were obtained from a man aged 55 to 70 with active or convalescent COVID-19.

This rearrangement joins TRBV2 to TRBJ2-7, with TRBD2 matching over 8 bases. The CDR3 has 14 amino acids. Looked up from germline, CDR1 is SNHLY and CDR2 is FYNNEI. Trimming at V came to 6 bases and at J to 2 bases, leaving 6 bases not matched to a gene. This chain's CDR3 is CASRSGLGAYEQYF. In DNA, the CDR3 is TGTGCCAGCAGGTCGGGACTAGGGGCCTACGAGCAGTACTTC.

The rearrangement links TRBV3-1 (or the pseudogene TRBV3-2) to TRBJ2-5, with TRBD1 matching over 9 bases. The CDR3 consists of 15 residues. Germline trimming cut 4 bases from V and 5 bases from J; bases unmatched to any gene: 8. CDR1 and CDR2 from the germline V gene are LGHDT and YNNKEL (reference sequence). The CDR3 loop is CASSLGTGRLETQYF. The CDR3 bases are TGTGCCAGCAGCCTCGGGACAGGGAGATTGGAGACCCAGTACTTC.

V usage is TRBV7-2 and J usage is TRBJ2-2, with D possibly matching TRBD1 (6 bases). The CDR3 extends over 17 amino acids. Between the trimmed V and J ends, which lost 5 bases and 6 bases, there was a span of 22 bases. In germline, CDR1 is SGHTA, CDR2 FQGNSA. CDR3 nucleotides: TGTGCCAGCAGCCCAAGCAAAGGGGGTGGCGTGCCCGGGGAGCTGTTTTTT. As protein: CASSPSKGGGVPGELFF.

V usage is TRBV14 and J usage is TRBJ2-7; a possible D gene is TRBD1 (7 bases). Germline V CDR1 and CDR2: SGHDN, FVKESK. Trimming stripped 4 bases from V and 2 bases from J, with 12 bases between. There are 14 residues in the CDR3. CDR3 in amino acids: CASSRQGGAYEQYF. The CDR3, as DNA: TGTGCCAGCAGCCGACAGGGAGGTGCCTACGAGCAGTACTTC.

The gene calls are TRBV2 and TRBJ2-6; a weak D match, TRBD1 (6 bases). The CDR3 length is 17 residues. CDR1 and CDR2 from the germline V gene are SNHLY and FYNNEI. V shed 5 bases and J shed 2 bases, with 16 bases lying between them. The CDR3 is CASSQGLTGPGANVLTF. The DNA for the CDR3 is TGTGCCAGCAGTCAAGGACTTACAGGGCCTGGGGCCAACGTCCTGACTTTC.

The chain joins TRBV7-6 to TRBJ1-2; D may be TRBD1 (6 bases). Germline-derived CDR1 and CDR2 are SGHVS and FNYEAQ. The CDR3 totals 17 residues. V was pared by 6 bases and J by 5 bases, with 25 bases between. The CDR3 nucleotides read TGTGCCAGCAGTAAAGAAAAAGGGGGACGCGGCTTGTATGGCTACACCTTC. It is translated as CASSKEKGGRGLYGYTF.

CDR3 sequence reads: CASSLGRGLPEKLFF. The CDR3 coding sequence is TGCGCCAGCAGCTTGGGAAGGGGACTCCCCGAAAAACTGTTTTTT. This sequence joins TRBV5-1 and TRBJ1-4; D possibly corresponds to TRBD1 (5 bases). The germline V gene has CDR1 SGHRS and CDR2 YFSETQ. The germline V and J ends were trimmed by 0 bases and 8 bases, with 14 bases remaining between them. CDR3 length equals 15 residues.